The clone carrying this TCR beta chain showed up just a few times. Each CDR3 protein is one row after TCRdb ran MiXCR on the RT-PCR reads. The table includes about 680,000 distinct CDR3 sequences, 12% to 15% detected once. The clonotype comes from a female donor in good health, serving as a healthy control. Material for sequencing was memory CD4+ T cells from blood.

In DNA form, the CDR3 reads TGTGCCAGCAGCGACGGGAGCACGAAAGAAAAGCAGTACTTC. This encodes CASSDGSTKEKQYF. The chain carries TRBV7-2 and TRBJ2-7; D might be TRBD2 (6 bases). The V end was cut by 5 bases, the J end by 8 bases, with 19 bases between. This CDR3 has 14 residues. Germline loops: CDR1 SGHTA, CDR2 FQGNSA.